This T cell receptor beta chain was profiled in a study of T cell responses to AZD1222 COVID-19 vaccine. V trimming: 5 bases; J trimming: 7 bases; junction bases outside the gene matches: 9. The CDR3 totals 15 residues. Germline V gene lookup returns CDR1 SGHVS and CDR2 FNYEAQ. Generated by immunoSEQ multiplex PCR, the TCRdb table keeps only in-frame clones and is missing some. This sample carries 150,000 or so clones, approximately 88% of them seen once, and the ten largest clones take about 3%. This TCR came from an adult in good health. Material: peripheral blood, obtained on day 0 of AZD1222 vaccination. The chain links TRBV7-6 to TRBJ1-4, with TRBD1 matching over 8 bases. The CDR3 is CASSPLTGVGEKLFF. The CDR3, as DNA: TGTGCCAGCAGCCCCCTGACAGGGGTGGGTGAAAAACTGTTTTTT.